This TCR beta chain was sequenced for a study of shared clonotypes between healthy human individuals. The authors distributed each subset's genomic DNA evenly over several immunoSEQ plates. The repertoire was sequenced with immunoSEQ multiplex PCR; TCRdb's copy has only in-frame clones and lacks some. The sample gives some 2,100,000 clones, approximately 95% of which show up once; over 0.1% is in the top ten. Between the trimmed V and J ends, which lost 3 bases and 1 base, there was a span of 6 bases. This CDR3 region has 13 residues. In germline, CDR1 is PRHDT, CDR2 FYEKMQ (reference sequence). CD45RA-negative memory and CD45RA+ naive subsets were split from the CD4+ cells.

The sequenced sample consisted of naive CD4+ T cells sorted from blood. Indicated subset: CD45RA+ positively selected. The chain has TRBV13 and TRBJ1-1; no definite D call. This receptor was identified in a man aged 18 to 35 in good health. The CDR3 DNA reads TGTGCCAGCAGCTTCTACAAGAACACTGAAGCTTTCTTT. This gives the protein CASSFYKNTEAFF.